Reported below is one T cell receptor (beta chain). The antigen is not known. Stem cell-like memory, regulatory, central memory and naive CD4+ cells were sorted via CD45RO/CCR7/CD25/CD127/CD95/CD27. The study reverse transcribed the entire isolated RNA, so it sequenced expressed TCRB transcripts. The method was immunoSEQ multiplex PCR; TCRdb's version includes in-frame clones alone and lacks a portion of them. The sample lists around 650,000 clones; about an eighth were seen once. Trimming cost V 7 bases and J 4 bases; bases outside gene matches: 10. Germline V lookup: CDR1 SGHNT, CDR2 YYREEE (reference sequence). This CDR3 has 15 residues. This specimen belongs to a study of beta chain features in type 1 diabetes. Study conclusions and caveats: In type 1 diabetes patients, VDJ junctions had fewer insertions; deletions at these junctions were more frequent. In all four CD4+ subsets, TCRB CDR3 length was significantly, moderately reduced in type 1 diabetes. Compared to healthy donors, patients appeared to have naive, central memory and Treg TCRB repertoires that were more alike.

Sequenced: naive CD4+ T cells from blood. The chain combines TRBV5-4 with TRBJ2-7, with TRBD1 matching 11 bases. The clonotype comes from a man aged 25 to 45 with type 1 diabetes. CDR3 DNA: TGTGCCAGCGGAACCGGGACAGGGGGAAAATACGAGCAGTACTTC. Translated, it gives CASGTGTGGKYEQYF.